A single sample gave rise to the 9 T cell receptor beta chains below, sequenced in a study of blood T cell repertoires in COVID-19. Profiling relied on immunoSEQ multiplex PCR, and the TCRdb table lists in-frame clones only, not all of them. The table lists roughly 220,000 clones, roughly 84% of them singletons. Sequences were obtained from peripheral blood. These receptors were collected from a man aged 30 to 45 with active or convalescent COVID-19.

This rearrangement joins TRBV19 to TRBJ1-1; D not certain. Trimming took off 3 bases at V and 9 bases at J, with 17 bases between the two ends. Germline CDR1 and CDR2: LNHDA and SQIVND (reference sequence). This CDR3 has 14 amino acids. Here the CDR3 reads CASSIGGSGFKAFF. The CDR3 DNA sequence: TGTGCCAGTAGTATCGGTGGGAGCGGATTCAAAGCTTTCTTT.

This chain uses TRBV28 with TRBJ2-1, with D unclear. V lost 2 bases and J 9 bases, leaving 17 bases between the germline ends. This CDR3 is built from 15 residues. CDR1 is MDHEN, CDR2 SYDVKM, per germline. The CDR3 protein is CASSLVGEFESEQFF. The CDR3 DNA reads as TGTGCCAGCAGTTTAGTGGGCGAGTTCGAGTCTGAGCAGTTCTTC.

The CDR3 sequence is CASSQDGTKNQPQHF. The CDR3 DNA reads TGTGCCAGCAGCCAAGATGGTACAAAAAATCAGCCCCAGCATTTT. This chain uses TRBV3-1 (or the pseudogene TRBV3-2) with TRBJ1-5, with D uncertain. CDR1 and CDR2 (germline): LGHDT, YNNKEL (reference sequence). The CDR3 consists of 15 residues. The ends were cut back, 0 bases at V and 4 bases at J, with 10 bases in the middle.

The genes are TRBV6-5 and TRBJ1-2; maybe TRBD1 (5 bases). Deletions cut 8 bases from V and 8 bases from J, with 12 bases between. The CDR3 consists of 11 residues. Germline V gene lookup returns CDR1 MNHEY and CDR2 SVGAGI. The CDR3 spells CASGSGWGYTF. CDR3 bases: TGTGCCAGCGGTTCAGGGTGGGGCTACACCTTC.

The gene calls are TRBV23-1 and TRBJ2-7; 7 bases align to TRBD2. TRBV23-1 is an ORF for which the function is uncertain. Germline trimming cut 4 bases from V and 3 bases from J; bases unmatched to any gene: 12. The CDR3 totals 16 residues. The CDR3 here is CASSPRGDGPHYEQYF. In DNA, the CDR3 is TGCGCCAGCAGTCCCCGGGGGGACGGCCCTCACTACGAGCAGTACTTC.

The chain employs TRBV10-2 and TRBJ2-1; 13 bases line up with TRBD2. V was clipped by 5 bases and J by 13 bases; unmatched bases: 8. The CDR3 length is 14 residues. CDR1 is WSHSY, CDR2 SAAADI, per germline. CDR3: CASSLPTSGGLQFF. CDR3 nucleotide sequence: TGCGCCAGCAGTCTTCCGACTAGCGGGGGGCTCCAGTTCTTC.

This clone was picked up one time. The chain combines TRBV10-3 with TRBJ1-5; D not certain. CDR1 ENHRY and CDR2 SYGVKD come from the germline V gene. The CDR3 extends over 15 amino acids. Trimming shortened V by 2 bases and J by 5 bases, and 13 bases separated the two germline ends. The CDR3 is CAISEAWLRDQPQHF. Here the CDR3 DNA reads TGTGCCATCAGTGAGGCCTGGTTGCGGGATCAGCCCCAGCATTTT.

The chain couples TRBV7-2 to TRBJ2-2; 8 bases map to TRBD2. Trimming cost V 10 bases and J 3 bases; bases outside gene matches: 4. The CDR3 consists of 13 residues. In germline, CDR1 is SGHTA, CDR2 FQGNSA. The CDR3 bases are TGTGCCAATCTAGCGGGCCACACCGGGGAGCTGTTTTTT. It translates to CANLAGHTGELFF.

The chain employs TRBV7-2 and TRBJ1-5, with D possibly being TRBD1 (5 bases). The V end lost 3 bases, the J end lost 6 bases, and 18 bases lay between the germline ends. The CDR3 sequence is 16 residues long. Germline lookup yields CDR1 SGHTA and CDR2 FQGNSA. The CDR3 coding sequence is TGTGCCAGCAGCTTGGCCCTTGCGGGGGGAGGTCAGCCCCAGCATTTT. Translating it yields CASSLALAGGGQPQHF.